The 10 T cell receptor beta chains reported below all come from one sample, sequenced in a study of blood T cells in healthy people across ages. A second PCR of roughly 7 to 11 cycles used a sample-barcoded 5' primer and a J-beta primer mix. TCRdb ran MiXCR on the 5' RACE reads and lists one entry per CDR3 protein. This sample has around 800,000 distinct CDR3 sequences, with 20% to 30% found just once. The data also belong to a second study, concerning T cells of mothers and their children.

Material: blood. The receptors here all came from a boy aged 5-17 years in good health.

This sequence joins TRBV18 and TRBJ2-3; D not certain. Germline loops: CDR1 KGHSH, CDR2 LQKENI. The CDR3 covers 13 residues. The ends were cut back, 0 bases at V and 5 bases at J, with 6 bases in the middle. The CDR3 reads CASSPPGGDTQYF. Written as DNA, the CDR3 is TGTGCCAGCTCACCACCTGGCGGAGATACGCAGTATTTT.

This clonotype has a handful of counts. The chain couples TRBV19 to TRBJ2-5; D not resolved. Germline V CDR1 and CDR2: LNHDA, SQIVND (reference sequence). V was trimmed by 9 bases and J by 5 bases, leaving 16 bases between them. CDR3 size: 13 residues. The CDR3 loop reads CASAAMGLETQYF. The DNA for the CDR3 is TGTGCCAGCGCGGCGATGGGGTTGGAGACCCAGTACTTC.

This chain joins TRBV20-1 and TRBJ2-5; 7 bases agree with TRBD2. The assigned J gene may be wrong: the sequence end matches TRBJ2-1 better. Looked up from germline, CDR1 is DFQATT and CDR2 is SNEGSKA (reference sequence). The CDR3 loop spans 14 amino acids. In DNA form, the CDR3 reads TGCAGTGCAAGGAAGCGGGACTCCCAACCCGGGCAGTTCTTC. Residues: CSARKRDSQPGQFF.

Concerning this clonotype itself: The conserved phenylalanine or tryptophan normally closing the CDR3 is absent here, so this likely arose from a read error. V and J are TRBV7-9 and TRBJ2-7; possible D gene TRBD1, 6 bases. This CDR3 comprises 16 residues. Deletions cut 4 bases from V and 2 bases from J, with 18 bases between. Germline CDR1 reads SEHNR; CDR2 reads FQNEAQ (reference sequence). CDR3 in amino acids: CASSSTKGWDTYEQYL. As DNA, the CDR3 is TGTGCCAGCAGCTCCACTAAGGGCTGGGACACCTACGAGCAGTACCTC.

This chain joins TRBV18 and TRBJ1-4, with D possibly being TRBD1 (6 bases). CDR1 and CDR2 (germline): KGHSH, LQKENI. V lost 3 bases, J lost 6 bases, and 8 bases lay in between. The CDR3 consists of 13 residues. CDR3: CASSPGGYEKLFF. For the CDR3, the DNA is TGTGCCAGCTCACCTGGGGGCTATGAAAAACTGTTTTTT.

This clonotype has a handful of counts. V and J are TRBV7-6 and TRBJ2-1, with 7 bases fitting TRBD2. The CDR3 consists of 17 residues. Germline-derived CDR1 and CDR2 are SGHVS and FNYEAQ. With V trimmed by 2 bases and J by 5 bases, 12 bases remained unmatched. This chain's CDR3 is CASSLLLRGRSNNEQFF. The CDR3 coding sequence is TGTGCCAGCAGCTTACTCTTGCGGGGGAGATCGAACAATGAGCAGTTCTTC.

This clonotype appeared a few times. The chain combines TRBV29-1 with TRBJ2-1, with 7 bases that match TRBD2. The CDR3 totals 14 residues. Germline V gene lookup returns CDR1 SQVTM and CDR2 ANQGSEA. V dropped 8 bases and J dropped 5; count of bases not matched to a gene: 12. The DNA for the CDR3 is TGCAGCACCGGGGCCGTAGGGACTAACAATGAGCAGTTCTTC. Its protein product is CSTGAVGTNNEQFF.

A few counts support this clonotype. The chain links TRBV7-9 to TRBJ1-2; no clear D gene. CDR3 length: 15 residues. Germline loops: CDR1 SEHNR, CDR2 FQNEAQ (reference sequence). The germline V and J ends were trimmed by 2 bases and 4 bases, with 14 bases remaining between them. The CDR3 DNA reads as TGTGCCAGCAGCTTAAAAACCTACGCCTCCTATGGCTACACCTTC. Its protein product is CASSLKTYASYGYTF.

The rearrangement joins TRBV27 to TRBJ2-3; unclear D gene. The length of the CDR3 is 16 residues. Germline V CDR1 and CDR2: MNHEY, SMNVEV (reference sequence). Trimming stripped 5 bases from V and 8 bases from J, with 23 bases between. The CDR3 sequence: CASSGELSDRIGTQYF. The CDR3 DNA reads TGTGCCAGCAGTGGAGAACTCTCGGATCGGATAGGTACGCAGTATTTT.

This clonotype has more than one count but fewer than ten. This chain links TRBV7-3 with TRBJ2-5, with a possible D match to TRBD2 (5 bases). The CDR3 contains 14 residues. The germline V gene has CDR1 SGHTA and CDR2 FQGTGA. Trimming pared 0 bases from V and 9 bases from J, leaving 14 bases between. Written as DNA, the CDR3 is TGTGCCAGCAGCTTAACGGAGGCCCCGTCGGCCCAGTACTTC. The encoded protein is CASSLTEAPSAQYF.